Each of the 26 T cell receptor beta chains below was sequenced from the same sample in a study of type 1 regulatory T cells. From the reads, TCRdb called clonotypes with MiXCR, one entry per CDR3 protein. In the table there are some 90,000 distinct CDR3 sequences, around a third of which are singletons. Sequencing input: CD4+ T cells, either the whole sample or a sorted fraction (not recorded which). The receptors shown here come from a human donor in good health.

A few counts support this clonotype. This chain connects TRBV5-1 to TRBJ2-5; 14 nucleotides match TRBD2. From germline, CDR1 is SGHRS and CDR2 YFSETQ. V was clipped by 2 bases and J by 4 bases; unmatched bases: 4. This CDR3 region has 16 residues. For the CDR3, the DNA is TGCGCCAGCAGCTTACCCGGGACTAGCGGGAGAGAGACCCAGTACTTC. This encodes CASSLPGTSGRETQYF.

This clonotype has a handful of counts. V and J are TRBV19 and TRBJ2-5; 13 bases line up with TRBD2. The CDR3 spans 17 residues. Germline V gene data show CDR1 as LNHDA and CDR2 as SQIVND (reference sequence). J was trimmed by 5 bases and V by 2 bases; bases with no gene match: 8. This CDR3 reads CASSINRLAGGTETQYF. The DNA of the CDR3 is TGTGCCAGTAGTATAAACCGACTAGCGGGAGGTACGGAGACCCAGTACTTC.

This clonotype was counted only a few times. The gene calls are TRBV28 and TRBJ2-7; D gene unclear. The CDR3 is made up of 13 amino acids. Germline CDR1 reads MDHEN; CDR2 reads SYDVKM. V was cut by 11 bases and J by 3 bases, with 17 bases left in between. In nucleotides, the CDR3 is TGTGCCTCCACCGGCAGCCGTGGCTACGAGCAGTACTTC. Its translation is CASTGSRGYEQYF.

The chain is built from TRBV21-1 and TRBJ2-5; whether TRBD1, the table's D call, matches the DNA was not checked. TRBV21-1 is given as a pseudogene. This CDR3 contains 17 residues. CDR3 sequence: CASSNPGQGALGETQYF. DNA for the CDR3: TGTGCCAGCAGCAACCCTGGACAGGGGGCCCTGGGTGAGACCCAGTACTTC.

CDR3 amino acids: CASSPAPDTQYF. CDR3 nucleotide sequence: TGTGCCAGCAGCCCCGCCCCAGATACGCAGTATTTT. The chain carries TRBV7-2 and TRBJ2-3, with D unclear. V shed 5 bases and J shed 4 bases, with 7 bases lying between them. The length of the CDR3 is 12 residues. CDR1 is SGHTA and CDR2 is FQGNSA in the germline V gene.

The V call is TRBV20-1, the J call TRBJ2-3; no clear D gene. Germline V gene lookup returns CDR1 DFQATT and CDR2 SNEGSKA (reference sequence). The CDR3 loop spans 11 amino acids. V was trimmed by 1 base and J by 5 bases, leaving 4 bases between them. The DNA for the CDR3 is TGCAGTGCTAGAGTTGGAGATACGCAGTATTTT. This sequence encodes CSARVGDTQYF.

The chain is built from TRBV3-1 and TRBJ2-1, with TRBD2 as a possible D gene (5 bases). Per the germline V gene, CDR1 is LGHDT and CDR2 is YNNKEL (reference sequence). CDR3 length: 15 amino acids. The ends were cut back, 1 base at V and 1 base at J, with 8 bases in the middle. The DNA for the CDR3 is TGTGCCAGCAGCCAAGGACCGGGATCCTACAATGAGCAGTTCTTC. This translates into CASSQGPGSYNEQFF.

This clonotype has only a few counts. The V gene is TRBV6-2 or TRBV6-3, the J gene TRBJ2-4; the match to TRBD1 covers 7 bases. Germline values: CDR1 MNHEY, CDR2 SVGEGT. This CDR3 comprises 15 residues. The ends lost 2 bases at V and 7 bases at J; junction bases unmatched: 8. CDR3 DNA sequence: TGTGCCAGCAGTTACAGAGGGTTGGGACAGAACATTCAGTACTTC. It specifies CASSYRGLGQNIQYF.

The V call is TRBV7-2, the J call TRBJ2-2; 7 positions match TRBD1. V shed 5 bases, J shed 0 bases, and the junction held 12 bases outside the gene matches. The CDR3 has 18 amino acids. From germline, CDR1 is SGHTA and CDR2 FQGNSA. The CDR3 protein is CASSGRTGNYANTGELFF. The DNA for the CDR3 is TGTGCCAGCAGCGGTCGGACAGGCAATTACGCGAACACCGGGGAGCTGTTTTTT.

Concerning this clonotype itself: One end of the junction fails to match germline, which may point to a read error. The chain couples TRBV3-1 to TRBJ2-3, with TRBD2 matching over 10 bases. Germline-derived CDR1 and CDR2 are LGHDT and YNNKEL (reference sequence). The CDR3 totals 18 residues. CDR3 in DNA: TGTGCCAGCAGCCAAGTTGCAGCGGGAGGGATACATCCCGATACGCAGGATTTT. This translates into CASSQVAAGGIHPDTQDF.

This chain uses TRBV20-1 with TRBJ1-5; D is unclear. Germline CDR1 is DFQATT and CDR2 is SNEGSKA (reference sequence). This CDR3 is 13 amino acids long. Trimming shortened V by 3 bases and J by 5 bases, and 11 bases separated the two germline ends. CDR3 amino acids: CSASQSSDQPQHF. The CDR3 DNA reads TGCAGTGCTAGTCAGTCCAGTGATCAGCCCCAGCATTTT.

CDR3 in amino acids: CATGTGASTDTQYF. CDR3 sequence (DNA): TGTGCCACTGGGACAGGGGCTAGCACAGATACGCAGTATTTT. J is TRBJ2-3 and V is TRBV19; 10 bases map to TRBD1. The CDR3 has 14 residues. J gave up 0 bases and V 10 bases, and 4 bases lay outside the gene matches. Germline V gene lookup returns CDR1 LNHDA and CDR2 SQIVND (reference sequence).

The sample holds a few counts of this clonotype. The V and J genes are TRBV5-1 and TRBJ2-5; 10 bases line up with TRBD2. CDR1 SGHRS and CDR2 YFSETQ come from the germline V gene. V shed 1 base, J shed 3 bases, and the junction held 0 bases outside the gene matches. The CDR3 extends over 14 amino acids. Written as DNA, the CDR3 is TGCGCCAGCAGCTTGACTAGCGGGAAAGAGACCCAGTACTTC. This gives the protein CASSLTSGKETQYF.

The chain joins TRBV18 to TRBJ1-1; the match to TRBD1 covers 8 bases. V lost 0 bases, J lost 2 bases, and 5 bases stayed unmatched. From germline, CDR1 is KGHSH and CDR2 LQKENI. The CDR3 runs to 16 residues. This CDR3 is CASSPPMTGENTEAFF. The CDR3 DNA follows: TGTGCCAGCTCACCACCTATGACAGGGGAAAACACTGAAGCTTTCTTT.

The rearrangement uses TRBV7-9 and TRBJ2-5, with TRBD1 matching over 10 bases. J lost 1 base, V lost 3 bases, and 11 bases had no gene match. CDR1 and CDR2 (germline): SEHNR, FQNEAQ (reference sequence). This CDR3 is 18 amino acids long. The CDR3 nucleotides are TGTGCCAGCAGCTTTCTACACACGACAGGGGGCCGCCAAGAGACCCAGTACTTC. It encodes CASSFLHTTGGRQETQYF.

This clonotype was observed a few times. The chain uses TRBV29-1 and TRBJ1-2, with D unresolved. The germline V gene encodes CDR1 SQVTM and CDR2 ANQGSEA. V was clipped by 1 base and J by 8 bases, with 8 bases between them. This CDR3 is 11 amino acids long. The CDR3 loop is CSVEAPRGYTF. CDR3 nucleotides: TGCAGCGTTGAAGCTCCGCGGGGCTACACCTTC.

V usage is TRBV3-1 and J usage is TRBJ2-3, with 12 bases identical to TRBD2. The germline V gene encodes CDR1 LGHDT and CDR2 YNNKEL (reference sequence). The CDR3 loop spans 18 amino acids. After removal of 0 bases from V and 1 base from J, the junction contained 5 bases not matched to a gene. CDR3 protein: CASSQELRLAGGTDTQYF. The CDR3, as DNA: TGTGCCAGCAGCCAAGAGCTGAGACTAGCGGGAGGCACAGATACGCAGTATTTT.

This clonotype was detected only a few times. This chain uses TRBV28 with TRBJ2-7; TRBD1 agrees at 10 bases. V dropped 4 bases and J dropped 5; count of bases not matched to a gene: 11. Germline V gene data show CDR1 as MDHEN and CDR2 as SYDVKM. This CDR3 has 16 amino acids. CDR3 DNA sequence: TGTGCCAGCAGTTCGCCGGGACAGGGGAATCACCACGAGCAGTACTTC. Translated: CASSSPGQGNHHEQYF. Full variable domain (remainder filled in from reference TRBV28 and TRBJ2-7): DVKVTQSSRYLVKRTGEKVFLECVQDMDHENMFWYRQDPGLGLRLIYFSYDVKMKEKGDIPEGYSVSREKKERFSLILESASTNQTSMYLCASSSPGQGNHHEQYFGPGTRLTVT.

This clonotype has a handful of counts. V and J are TRBV24-1 and TRBJ2-1, with TRBD2 matching over 9 bases. The CDR3 is 17 amino acids. Germline loops: CDR1 KGHDR, CDR2 SFDVKD. Trimming cost V 3 bases and J 0 bases; bases outside gene matches: 5. CDR3 sequence reads: CATSDPDSGSSYNEQFF. The CDR3 nucleotides read TGTGCCACCAGTGATCCAGATAGCGGGAGCTCCTACAATGAGCAGTTCTTC.

There are a few counts of this clonotype. The J gene is TRBJ2-5, the V gene TRBV5-4; D gene uncertain. Trimming cost V 1 base and J 2 bases, with 6 bases left between them. Germline-derived CDR1 and CDR2 are SGHNT and YYREEE (reference sequence). CDR3 length equals 13 residues. The CDR3 DNA reads TGTGCCAGCAGCTTGCCACAACAAGAGACCCAGTACTTC. Protein sequence: CASSLPQQETQYF.

V and J are TRBV7-2 and TRBJ2-1; a possible D gene is TRBD2 (6 bases). The CDR3 has 14 residues. Germline assignment: CDR1 SGHTA and CDR2 FQGNSA. Deletions cut 5 bases from V and 5 bases from J, with 13 bases between. The CDR3 here is CASSPSRGNNEQFF. CDR3 nucleotides: TGTGCCAGCAGCCCAAGTCGGGGGAACAATGAGCAGTTCTTC. The full variable domain, completed using reference TRBV7-2 and TRBJ2-1, is GAGVSQSPSNKVTEKGKDVELRCDPISGHTALYWYRQSLGQGLEFLIYFQGNSAPDKSGLPSDRFSAERTGGSVSTLTIQRTQQEDSAVYLCASSPSRGNNEQFFGPGTRLTVL.

The CDR3: CASSMGGGTPTGELFF. The DNA of the CDR3 is TGTGCCAGCTCGATGGGGGGAGGAACGCCGACCGGGGAGCTGTTTTTT. V gene TRBV12-3 or TRBV12-4 combines with J gene TRBJ2-2, with D maybe TRBD2 (6 bases). The CDR3 is made up of 16 amino acids. The V end was cut by 8 bases, the J end by 5 bases, with 21 bases between.

This clonotype was seen a handful of times. The chain has TRBV5-1 and TRBJ2-7, with 9 bases aligning to TRBD2. Germline CDR1 reads SGHRS; CDR2 reads YFSETQ. With 1 base clipped from V and 3 bases from J, the junction kept 5 bases outside the gene matches. The CDR3 is 15 residues long. CDR3 loop: CASSLISAGGYEQYF. CDR3 sequence (DNA): TGCGCCAGCAGCTTGATATCAGCGGGAGGCTACGAGCAGTACTTC. Complete variable domain (other parts from reference TRBV5-1 and TRBJ2-7): KAGVTQTPRYLIKTRGQQVTLSCSPISGHRSVSWYQQTPGQGLQFLFEYFSETQRNKGNFPGRFSGRQFSNSRSEMNVSTLELGDSALYLCASSLISAGGYEQYFGPGTRLTVT.

The chain is built from TRBV6-5 and TRBJ1-1; D is ambiguous. This CDR3 has 11 amino acids. V was pared by 0 bases and J by 7 bases, with 3 bases between. CDR1 and CDR2 (germline): MNHEY, SVGAGI. The CDR3, as DNA: TGTGCCAGCAGTTACTCGGGTGAAGCTTTCTTT. Translation: CASSYSGEAFF.

The rearrangement uses TRBV6-2 or TRBV6-3 and TRBJ2-1; the match to TRBD2 covers 11 bases. The CDR3 length is 15 residues. Germline assignment: CDR1 MNHEY and CDR2 SVGEGT. V lost 4 bases and J lost 7; bases outside the gene matches: 6. In nucleotides, the CDR3 is TGTGCCAGCAGTTTAAGACTAGCGGGACGGAATGAGCAGTTCTTC. It specifies CASSLRLAGRNEQFF.

The J gene is TRBJ1-1, the V gene TRBV20-1; D gene unclear. Trimming removed 4 bases at V and 1 base at J, with 4 bases between. Germline V gene data show CDR1 as DFQATT and CDR2 as SNEGSKA (reference sequence). The CDR3 is 11 amino acids. CDR3 nucleotide sequence: TGCAGTGCTAATCCGAACACTGAAGCTTTCTTT. Protein sequence: CSANPNTEAFF.